This TCR beta chain originates from a study of OX40 agonist ivuxolimab in advanced cancers. Across the study: Ivuxolimab, an antibody that agonizes OX40 (CD134), was administered to the patients.

This CDR3 contains 14 residues. Germline CDR1 and CDR2: SGHTA and FQGTGA. V lost 0 bases and J 4 bases, leaving 10 bases between the germline ends. General study findings and limits: CD8+ T cells averaged more expanded clones than CD4+.

Assay used: immunoSEQ multiplex PCR; TCRdb lists only in-frame clones, some missing. The sample records 100,000 or so clones, around 90% being singletons. About this clone: The antigen is not known.

The genes are TRBV7-3 and TRBJ2-7; tentatively, D is TRBD2 (6 bases). The sequence was collected from an adult with an advanced solid tumor such as melanoma, head and neck, liver or kidney cancer. This specimen was CD4+ or CD8+ T cells sorted from blood, taken in a trial of the OX40 agonist ivuxolimab. CDR3 in DNA: TGTGCCAGCAGCTTAACTGGGACTGGATACGAGCAGTACTTC. Amino acids: CASSLTGTGYEQYF. The full variable domain, its missing parts supplied by reference TRBV7-3 and TRBJ2-7, is GAGVSQTPSNKVTEKGKYVELRCDPISGHTALYWYRQSLGQGPEFLIYFQGTGAADDSGLPNDRFFAVRPEGSVSTLKIQRTERGDSAVYLCASSLTGTGYEQYFGPGTRLTVT.